This T cell receptor (beta chain) was retrieved from a study of Ad26.COV2.S vaccination and SARS-CoV-2 variants. The treatment denotes: some 20 received Ad26.COV2.S at low or high dose, single or two shots; a few received placebo; per-sample allocation not given. Sampling was performed 63 days after the first vaccine or placebo injection. The germline V gene encodes CDR1 SGHTA and CDR2 FQGNSA. Germline trimming cut 5 bases from V and 6 bases from J; bases unmatched to any gene: 7. The CDR3 consists of 13 residues. TCRdb's table, derived via immunoSEQ multiplex PCR, lists solely in-frame clones and lacks some. The sample has 380,000 or so clones, 86% seen once; the top ten hold roughly a tenth.

The sequence was obtained from a person aged 18 to 59 who received the Ad26.COV2.S COVID-19 vaccine or a placebo. This chain joins TRBV7-2 and TRBJ2-7; 7 bases are a match to TRBD2. The input for sequencing was peripheral blood, taken in a trial of Ad26.COV2.S vaccine versus placebo. The CDR3 loop is CASSPTRLAEQYF. DNA of the CDR3: TGTGCCAGCAGCCCGACAAGACTAGCCGAGCAGTACTTC.